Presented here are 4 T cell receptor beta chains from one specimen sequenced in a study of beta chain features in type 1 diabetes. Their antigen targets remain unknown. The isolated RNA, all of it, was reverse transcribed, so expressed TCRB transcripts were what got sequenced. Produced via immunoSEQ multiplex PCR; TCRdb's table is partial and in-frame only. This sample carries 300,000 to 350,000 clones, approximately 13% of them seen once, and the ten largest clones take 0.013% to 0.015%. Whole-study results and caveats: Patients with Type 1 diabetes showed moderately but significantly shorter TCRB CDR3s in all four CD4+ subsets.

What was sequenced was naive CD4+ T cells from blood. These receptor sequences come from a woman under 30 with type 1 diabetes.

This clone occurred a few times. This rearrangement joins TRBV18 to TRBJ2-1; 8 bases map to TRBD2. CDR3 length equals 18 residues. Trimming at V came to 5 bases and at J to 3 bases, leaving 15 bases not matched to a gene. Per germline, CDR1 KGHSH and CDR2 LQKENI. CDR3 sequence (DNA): TGTGCCAGCTCATCAGCGGGAGAGGGGTTGGGAGGCTACAATGAGCAGTTCTTC. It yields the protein CASSSAGEGLGGYNEQFF.

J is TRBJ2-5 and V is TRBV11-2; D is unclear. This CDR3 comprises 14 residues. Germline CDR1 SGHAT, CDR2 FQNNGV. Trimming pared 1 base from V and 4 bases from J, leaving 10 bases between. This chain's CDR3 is CASSLVVSGETQYF. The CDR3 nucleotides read TGTGCCAGCAGCTTAGTCGTTAGTGGAGAGACCCAGTACTTC.

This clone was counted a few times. The DNA for the CDR3 is TGTGCCACCTCGGTCGATATGAACACTGAAGCTTTCTTT. As protein: CATSVDMNTEAFF. The rearrangement uses TRBV25-1 and TRBJ1-1; D gene uncertain. The CDR3 has 13 residues. With 10 bases removed from V and 0 bases from J, the gap between germline ends came to 12 bases. Germline CDR1 is MGHDK and CDR2 is SYGVNS.

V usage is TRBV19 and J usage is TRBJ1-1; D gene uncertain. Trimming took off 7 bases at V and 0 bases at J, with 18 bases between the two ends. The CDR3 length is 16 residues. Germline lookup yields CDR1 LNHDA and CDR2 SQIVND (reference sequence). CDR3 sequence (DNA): TGTGCCAGTAAAGGAGACGCCTCCCTTGTGAACACTGAAGCTTTCTTT. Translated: CASKGDASLVNTEAFF.